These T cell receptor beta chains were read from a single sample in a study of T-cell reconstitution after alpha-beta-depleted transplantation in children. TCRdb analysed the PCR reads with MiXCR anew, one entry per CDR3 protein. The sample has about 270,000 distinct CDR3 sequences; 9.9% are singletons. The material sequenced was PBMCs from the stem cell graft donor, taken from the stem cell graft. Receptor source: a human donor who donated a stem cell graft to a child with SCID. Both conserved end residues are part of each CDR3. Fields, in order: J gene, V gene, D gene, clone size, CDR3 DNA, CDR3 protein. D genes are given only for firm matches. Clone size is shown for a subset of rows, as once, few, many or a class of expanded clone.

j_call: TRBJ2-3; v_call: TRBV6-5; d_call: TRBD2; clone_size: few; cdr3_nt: TGTGCCAGCAGTTACTCGGGACTAGCGGGGGGCCCTAGCACAGATACGCAGTATTTT; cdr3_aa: CASSYSGLAGGPSTDTQYF
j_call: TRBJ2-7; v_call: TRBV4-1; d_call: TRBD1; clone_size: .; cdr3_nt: TGCGCCAGCAGCCAAGATCGGACAGGGTGGAACGAGCAGTACTTC; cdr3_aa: CASSQDRTGWNEQYF
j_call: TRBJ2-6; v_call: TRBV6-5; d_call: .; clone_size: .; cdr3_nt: TGTGCTGTATCGGAAGGTCCCAACGTCCTGACTTTC; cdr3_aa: CAVSEGPNVLTF
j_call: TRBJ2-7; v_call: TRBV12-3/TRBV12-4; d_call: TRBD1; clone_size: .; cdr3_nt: TGTGCCAGCAGGCCGGCGACAGGGACAACCTACGAGCAGTACTTC; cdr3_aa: CASRPATGTTYEQYF
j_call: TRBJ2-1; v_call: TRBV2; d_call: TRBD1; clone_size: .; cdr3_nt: TGTGCCAGCAGTGAATCAATGACAGGGCTTGGTAATGAGCAGTTCTTC; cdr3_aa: CASSESMTGLGNEQFF
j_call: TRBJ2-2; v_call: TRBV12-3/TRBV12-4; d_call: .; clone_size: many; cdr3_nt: TGTGCCAGCAGTTTCTCCGTCACCGGGGAGCTGTTTTTT; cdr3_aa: CASSFSVTGELFF
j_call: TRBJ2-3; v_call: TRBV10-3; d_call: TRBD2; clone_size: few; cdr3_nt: TGTGCCATCAGTGAGGTAGCGGGGAGCACAGATACGCAGTATTTT; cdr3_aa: CAISEVAGSTDTQYF
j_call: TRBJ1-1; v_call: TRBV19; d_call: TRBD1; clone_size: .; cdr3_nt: TGTGCCAGTAGTATCTGGTCAACCAGGGGGACTGAAGCTTTCTTT; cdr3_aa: CASSIWSTRGTEAFF
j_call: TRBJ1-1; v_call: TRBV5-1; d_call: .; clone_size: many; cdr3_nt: TGCGCCAGCAGCTGGTCGGGACCCCCGAACACTGAAGCTTTCTTT; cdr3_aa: CASSWSGPPNTEAFF
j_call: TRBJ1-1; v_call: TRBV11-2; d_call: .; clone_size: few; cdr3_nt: TGTGCCAGCAGCGGAAAGAGGGCTTTCTTT; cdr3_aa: CASSGKRAFF
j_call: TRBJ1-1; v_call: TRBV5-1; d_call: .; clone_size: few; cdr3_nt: TGCGCCAGCAGCTTGGGGCCTCAGGGCTCTGAAGCTTTCTTT; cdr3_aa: CASSLGPQGSEAFF
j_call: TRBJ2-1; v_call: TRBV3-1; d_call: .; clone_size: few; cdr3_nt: TGTGCCAGCAGCCAAATAGCTGGGGGCCGGGGGAATGAGCAGTTCTTC; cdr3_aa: CASSQIAGGRGNEQFF
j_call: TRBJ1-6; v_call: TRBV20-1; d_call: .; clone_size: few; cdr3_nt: TGCAGTGCGCAGGGGACCAATTCACCCCTCCACTTT; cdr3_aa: CSAQGTNSPLHF
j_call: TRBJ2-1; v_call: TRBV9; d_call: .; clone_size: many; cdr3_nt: TGTGCCAGCAGCCGAGGGGACAACTCCTACAATGAGCAGTTCTTC; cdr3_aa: CASSRGDNSYNEQFF
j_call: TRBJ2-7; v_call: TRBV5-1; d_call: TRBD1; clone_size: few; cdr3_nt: TGCGCCAGCAGCTCTTTCCTGGGACAGCCCCCTTCCTACGAGCAGTACTTC; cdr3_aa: CASSSFLGQPPSYEQYF
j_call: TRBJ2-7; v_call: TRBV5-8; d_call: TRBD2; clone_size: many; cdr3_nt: TGTGCCAGCAGCTTGGTGAGGCTAGCGGGGAACCCCTACGAGCAGTACTTC; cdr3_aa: CASSLVRLAGNPYEQYF
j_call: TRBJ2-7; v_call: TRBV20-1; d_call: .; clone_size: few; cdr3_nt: TGCAGTGCTAGGGACGGCTACGAGCAGTACTTC; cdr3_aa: CSARDGYEQYF
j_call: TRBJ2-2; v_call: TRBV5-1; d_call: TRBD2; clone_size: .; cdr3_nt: TGCGCCAGCAGCCTTAGCGGGAACGCGAACACCGGGGAGCTGTTTTTT; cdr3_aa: CASSLSGNANTGELFF
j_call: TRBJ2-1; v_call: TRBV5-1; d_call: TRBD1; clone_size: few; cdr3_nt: TGCGCCAGTGGACAGGGGTACAATGAGCAGTTCTTC; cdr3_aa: CASGQGYNEQFF
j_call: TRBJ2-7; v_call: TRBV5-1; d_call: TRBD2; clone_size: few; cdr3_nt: TGCGCCAGTCGGGGGACTAGCGGTCGCTACGAGCAGTACTTC; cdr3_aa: CASRGTSGRYEQYF
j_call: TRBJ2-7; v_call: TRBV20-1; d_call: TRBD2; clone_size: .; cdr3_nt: TGCAGTGCGGAACCGGGACTAGCGGGGGACGAGCAGTACTTC; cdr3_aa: CSAEPGLAGDEQYF
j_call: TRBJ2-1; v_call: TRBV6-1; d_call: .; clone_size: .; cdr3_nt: TGTGCCAGCAGTGAAACGAGGACTCAATTCTTC; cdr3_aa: CASSETRTQFF
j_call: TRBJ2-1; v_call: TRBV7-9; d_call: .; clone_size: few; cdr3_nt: TGTGCCAGCAGCTTAACCAGCGGGCAATACAATGAGCAGTTCTTC; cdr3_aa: CASSLTSGQYNEQFF
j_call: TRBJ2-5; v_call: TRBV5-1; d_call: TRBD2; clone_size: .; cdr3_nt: TGCGCCAGCAGTGCACTAGCGGGGGGGCAGGAGACCCAGTACTTC; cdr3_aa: CASSALAGGQETQYF
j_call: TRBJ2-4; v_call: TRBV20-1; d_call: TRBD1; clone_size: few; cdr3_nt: TGCAGTGCAACCGGGACAGGGCTCTCCCTCCAAAACATTCAGTACTTC; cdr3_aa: CSATGTGLSLQNIQYF
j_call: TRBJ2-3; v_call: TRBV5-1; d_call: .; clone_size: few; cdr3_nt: TGCGCCAGCAGCTTGGAACAGTCTGGCGATACGCAGTATTTT; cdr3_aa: CASSLEQSGDTQYF
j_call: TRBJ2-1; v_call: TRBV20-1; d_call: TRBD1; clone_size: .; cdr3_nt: TGCAGTGCAACTTACGGGACAGCTAACAATGAGCAGTTCTTC; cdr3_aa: CSATYGTANNEQFF
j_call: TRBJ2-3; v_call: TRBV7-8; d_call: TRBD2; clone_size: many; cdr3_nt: TGTGCCAGCAGCTACACTAGCGCAAGCACAGATACGCAGTATTTT; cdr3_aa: CASSYTSASTDTQYF
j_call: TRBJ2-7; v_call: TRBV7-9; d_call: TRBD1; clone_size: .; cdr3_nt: TGTGCCAGCAGCTTTGCACAGGGGGAGCAGTACTTC; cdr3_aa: CASSFAQGEQYF
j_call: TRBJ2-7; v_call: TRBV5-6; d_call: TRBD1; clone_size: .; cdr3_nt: TGTGCCAGCAGCTACGGGACAGGGGGAGGCGAGCAGTACTTC; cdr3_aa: CASSYGTGGGEQYF
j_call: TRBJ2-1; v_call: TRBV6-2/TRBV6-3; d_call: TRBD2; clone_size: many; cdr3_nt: TGTGCCCACGGGACTAGCGGGGGTAATGAGCAGTTCTTC; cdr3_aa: CAHGTSGGNEQFF
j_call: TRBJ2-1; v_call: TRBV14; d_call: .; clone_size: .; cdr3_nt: TGTGCCAGCAGCCGGGGAGGCCTGGTCAATGAGCAGTTCTTC; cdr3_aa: CASSRGGLVNEQFF
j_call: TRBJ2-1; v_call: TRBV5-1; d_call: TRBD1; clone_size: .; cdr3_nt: TGCGCCAGCAGCACACGACAGGGCTCCTACAATGAGCAGTTCTTC; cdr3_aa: CASSTRQGSYNEQFF
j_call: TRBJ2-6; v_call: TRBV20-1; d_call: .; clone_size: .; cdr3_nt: TGCAGTGCTTTGGATCAGGGTTCTGGGGCCAACGTCCTGACTTTC; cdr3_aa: CSALDQGSGANVLTF
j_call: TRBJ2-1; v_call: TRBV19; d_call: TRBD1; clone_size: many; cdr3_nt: TGTGCCAGTAAAAGGCCGGGACAGGGCTACAATGAGCAGTTCTTC; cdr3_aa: CASKRPGQGYNEQFF
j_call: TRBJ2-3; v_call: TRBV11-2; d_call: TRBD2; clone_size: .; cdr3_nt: TGTGCCAGCAGCTTATCAACATGGGGGACTAGCGGGGGGACTAGCACAGATACGCAGTATTTT; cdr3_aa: CASSLSTWGTSGGTSTDTQYF
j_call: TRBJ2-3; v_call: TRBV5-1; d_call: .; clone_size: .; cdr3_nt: TGCGCCAGCAGCTTGGAGGGGGGCTTTGATACGCAGTATTTT; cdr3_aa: CASSLEGGFDTQYF
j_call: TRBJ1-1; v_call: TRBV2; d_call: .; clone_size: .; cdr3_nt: TGTGCCAGCAGACTAAGGACTGCTAACATGAACACTGAAGCTTTCTTT; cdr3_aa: CASRLRTANMNTEAFF
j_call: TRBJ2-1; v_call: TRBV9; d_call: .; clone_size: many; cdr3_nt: TGTGCCAGCAGCCTGGAGGGGGGGCTCGAGAATGAGCAGTTCTTC; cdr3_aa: CASSLEGGLENEQFF
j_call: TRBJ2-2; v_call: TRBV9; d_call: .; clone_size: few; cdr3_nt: TGTGCCAGCAGCGGGACACCTACCGGGGAGCTGTTTTTT; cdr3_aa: CASSGTPTGELFF
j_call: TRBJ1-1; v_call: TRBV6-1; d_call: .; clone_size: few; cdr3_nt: TGTGCCAGCAGCCTCAGGGGATTAACTGAAGCTTTCTTT; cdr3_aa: CASSLRGLTEAFF
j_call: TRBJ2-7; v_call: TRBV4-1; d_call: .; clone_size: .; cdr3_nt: TGCGCCAGCAGCCAAGAAACACCCTACGAGCAGTACTTC; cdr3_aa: CASSQETPYEQYF
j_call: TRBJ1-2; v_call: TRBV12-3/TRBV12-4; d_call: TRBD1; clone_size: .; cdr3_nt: TGTGCCAGCAGTCCTTGGGGGACAGACCCTGGCTACACCTTC; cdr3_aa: CASSPWGTDPGYTF